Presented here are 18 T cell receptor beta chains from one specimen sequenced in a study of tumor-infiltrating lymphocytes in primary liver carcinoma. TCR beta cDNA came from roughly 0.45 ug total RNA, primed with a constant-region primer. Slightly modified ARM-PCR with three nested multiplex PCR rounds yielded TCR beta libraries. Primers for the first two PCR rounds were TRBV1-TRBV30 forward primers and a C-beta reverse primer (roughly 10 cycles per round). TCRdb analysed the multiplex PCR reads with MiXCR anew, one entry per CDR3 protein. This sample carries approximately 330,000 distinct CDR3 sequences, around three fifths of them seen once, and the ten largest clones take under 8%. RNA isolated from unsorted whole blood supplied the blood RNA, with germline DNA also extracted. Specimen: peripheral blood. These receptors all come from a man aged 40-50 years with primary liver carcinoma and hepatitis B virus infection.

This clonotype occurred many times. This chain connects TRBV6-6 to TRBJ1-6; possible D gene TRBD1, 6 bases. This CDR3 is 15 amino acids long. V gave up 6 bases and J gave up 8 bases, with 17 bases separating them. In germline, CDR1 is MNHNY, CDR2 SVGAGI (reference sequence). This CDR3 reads CASRGPTGPYSPLHF. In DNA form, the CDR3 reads TGTGCCAGCAGGGGCCCGACAGGACCTTATTCACCCCTCCACTTT.

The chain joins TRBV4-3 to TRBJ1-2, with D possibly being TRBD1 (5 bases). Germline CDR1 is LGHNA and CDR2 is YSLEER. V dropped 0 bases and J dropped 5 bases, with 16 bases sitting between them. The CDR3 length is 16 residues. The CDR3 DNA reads TGCGCCAGCAGCCAAGATCGACGGGGCGGACTATATGGCTACACCTTC. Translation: CASSQDRRGGLYGYTF.

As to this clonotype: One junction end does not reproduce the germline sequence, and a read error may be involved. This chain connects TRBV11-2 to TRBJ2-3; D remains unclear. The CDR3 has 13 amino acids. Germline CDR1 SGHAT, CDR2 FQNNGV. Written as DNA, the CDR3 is TGTGTCAGCACCACAGCACCCACAGATACGCAGTATTTT. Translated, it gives CVSTTAPTDTQYF. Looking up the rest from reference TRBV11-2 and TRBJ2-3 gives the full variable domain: EAGVAQSPRYKIIEKRQSVAFWCNPISGHATLYWYQQILGQGPKLLIQFQNNGVVDDSQLPKDRFSAERLKGVDSTLKIQPAKLEDSAVYLCVSTTAPTDTQYFGPGTRLTVL.

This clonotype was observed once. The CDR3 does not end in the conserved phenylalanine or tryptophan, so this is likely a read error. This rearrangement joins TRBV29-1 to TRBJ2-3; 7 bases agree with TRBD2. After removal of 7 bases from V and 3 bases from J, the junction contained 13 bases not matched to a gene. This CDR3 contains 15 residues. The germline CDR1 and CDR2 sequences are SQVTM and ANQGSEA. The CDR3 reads CSAWTRGSVTDTQYL. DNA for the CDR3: TGCAGCGCCTGGACTAGAGGGAGTGTAACAGATACGCAGTATTTA.

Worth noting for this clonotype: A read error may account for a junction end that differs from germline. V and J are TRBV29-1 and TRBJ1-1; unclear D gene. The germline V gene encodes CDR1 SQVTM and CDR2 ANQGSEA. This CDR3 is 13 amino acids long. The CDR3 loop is CSSSEGGVTEASF. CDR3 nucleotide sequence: TGCAGCTCCTCCGAGGGCGGAGTCACTGAAGCTTCCTTT.

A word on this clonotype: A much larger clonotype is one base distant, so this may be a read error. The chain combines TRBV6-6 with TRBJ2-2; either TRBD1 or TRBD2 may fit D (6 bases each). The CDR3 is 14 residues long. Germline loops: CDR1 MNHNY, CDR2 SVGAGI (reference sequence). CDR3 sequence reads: CASSYEGVGGELLF. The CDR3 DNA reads TGTGCCAGCAGTTACGAGGGGGTAGGCGGGGAGCTGTTATTT.

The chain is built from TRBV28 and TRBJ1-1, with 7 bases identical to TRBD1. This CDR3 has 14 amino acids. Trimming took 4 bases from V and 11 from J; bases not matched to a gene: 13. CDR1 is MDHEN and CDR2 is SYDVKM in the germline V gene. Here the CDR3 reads CASSSTGASGLAFF. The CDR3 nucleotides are TGTGCCAGCAGTTCCACAGGGGCTTCAGGCTTGGCTTTCTTT. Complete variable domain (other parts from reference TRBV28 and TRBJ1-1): DVKVTQSSRYLVKRTGEKVFLECVQDMDHENMFWYRQDPGLGLRLIYFSYDVKMKEKGDIPEGYSVSREKKERFSLILESASTNQTSMYLCASSSTGASGLAFFGQGTRLTVV.

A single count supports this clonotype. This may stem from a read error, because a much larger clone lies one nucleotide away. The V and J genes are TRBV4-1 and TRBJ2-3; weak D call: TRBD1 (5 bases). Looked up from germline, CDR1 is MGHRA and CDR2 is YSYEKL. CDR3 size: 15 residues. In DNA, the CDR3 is TGCGCCAGCAGCCAACAGGGTTGGGGCACAGATATGCAGTATTTT. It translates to CASSQQGWGTDMQYF.

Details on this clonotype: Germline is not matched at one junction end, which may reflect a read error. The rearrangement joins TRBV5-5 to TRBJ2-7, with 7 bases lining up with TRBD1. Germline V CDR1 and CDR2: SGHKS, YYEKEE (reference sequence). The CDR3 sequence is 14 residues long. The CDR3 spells CASSWTGVSYEQHF. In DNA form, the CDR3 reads TGTGCCAGTAGCTGGACAGGAGTGTCCTACGAGCAGCACTTC. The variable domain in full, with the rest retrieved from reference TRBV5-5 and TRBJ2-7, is DAGVTQSPTHLIKTRGQQVTLRCSPISGHKSVSWYQQVLGQGPQFIFQYYEKEERGRGNFPDRFSARQFPNYSSELNVNALLLGDSALYLCASSWTGVSYEQHFGPGTRLTVT.

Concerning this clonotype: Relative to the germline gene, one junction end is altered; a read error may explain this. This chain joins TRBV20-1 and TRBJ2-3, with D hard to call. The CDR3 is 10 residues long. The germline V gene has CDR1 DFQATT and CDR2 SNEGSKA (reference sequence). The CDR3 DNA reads TGCAGTGCTAGCAGAGATACGCAGTATTTT. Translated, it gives CSASRDTQYF.

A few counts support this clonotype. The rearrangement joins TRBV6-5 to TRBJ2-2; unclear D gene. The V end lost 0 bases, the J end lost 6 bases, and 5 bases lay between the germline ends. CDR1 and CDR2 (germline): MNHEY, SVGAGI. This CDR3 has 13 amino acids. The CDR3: CASSYSLAGELFF. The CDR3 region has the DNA TGTGCCAGCAGTTACTCCTTAGCCGGGGAGCTGTTTTTT.

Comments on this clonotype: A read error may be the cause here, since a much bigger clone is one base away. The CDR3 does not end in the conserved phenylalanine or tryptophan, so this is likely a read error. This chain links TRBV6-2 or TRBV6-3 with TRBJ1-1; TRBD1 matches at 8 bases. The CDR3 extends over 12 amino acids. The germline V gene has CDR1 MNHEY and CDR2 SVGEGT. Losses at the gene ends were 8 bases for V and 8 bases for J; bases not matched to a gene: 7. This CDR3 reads CASGAGGREAFI. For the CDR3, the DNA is TGTGCCAGCGGGGCAGGGGGCCGGGAAGCTTTCATT.

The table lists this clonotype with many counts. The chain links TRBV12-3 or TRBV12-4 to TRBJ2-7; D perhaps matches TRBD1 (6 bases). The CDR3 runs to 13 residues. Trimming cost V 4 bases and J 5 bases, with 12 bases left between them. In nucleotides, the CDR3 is TGTGCCAGCAGTTCGGGACAAAACCACGAGCAGTACTTC. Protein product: CASSSGQNHEQYF.

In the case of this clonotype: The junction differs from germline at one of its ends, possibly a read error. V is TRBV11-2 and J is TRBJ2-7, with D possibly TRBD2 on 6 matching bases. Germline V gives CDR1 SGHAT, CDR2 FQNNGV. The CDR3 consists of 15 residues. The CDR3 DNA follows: TGTACCAGCGGCCCAGGGACTCACAGCTCCTACGAGCAGTACTTC. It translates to CTSGPGTHSSYEQYF.

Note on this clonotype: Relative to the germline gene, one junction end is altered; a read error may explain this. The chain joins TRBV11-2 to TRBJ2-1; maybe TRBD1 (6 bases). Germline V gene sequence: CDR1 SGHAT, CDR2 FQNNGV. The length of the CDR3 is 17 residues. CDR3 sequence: CASNLAPRGSSYSEHFF. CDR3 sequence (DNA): TGTGCCAGCAACTTAGCCCCCAGGGGTAGCTCCTACAGTGAGCACTTCTTC.

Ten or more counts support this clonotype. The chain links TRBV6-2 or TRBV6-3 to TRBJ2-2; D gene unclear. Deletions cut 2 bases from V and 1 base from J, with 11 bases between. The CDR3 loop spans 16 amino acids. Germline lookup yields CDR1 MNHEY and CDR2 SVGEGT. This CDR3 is CASSYERPVNTGELFF. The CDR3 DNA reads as TGTGCCAGCAGTTACGAGCGCCCCGTGAACACCGGGGAGCTGTTTTTT.

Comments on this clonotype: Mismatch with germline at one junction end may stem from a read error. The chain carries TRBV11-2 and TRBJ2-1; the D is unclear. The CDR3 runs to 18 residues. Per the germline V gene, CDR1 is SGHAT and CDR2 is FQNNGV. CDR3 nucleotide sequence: TGTGCCACCAGCCCAAGAAGGCAGTCATCGAGCTCCTACAATGGGCAGTTCTTC. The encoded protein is CATSPRRQSSSSYNGQFF.

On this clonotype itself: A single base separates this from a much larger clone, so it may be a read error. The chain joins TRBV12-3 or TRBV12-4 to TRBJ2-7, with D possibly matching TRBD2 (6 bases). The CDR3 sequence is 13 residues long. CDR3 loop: CASSPSDNYEQCF. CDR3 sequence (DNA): TGTGCCAGCAGTCCTAGCGACAACTACGAGCAGTGCTTC.